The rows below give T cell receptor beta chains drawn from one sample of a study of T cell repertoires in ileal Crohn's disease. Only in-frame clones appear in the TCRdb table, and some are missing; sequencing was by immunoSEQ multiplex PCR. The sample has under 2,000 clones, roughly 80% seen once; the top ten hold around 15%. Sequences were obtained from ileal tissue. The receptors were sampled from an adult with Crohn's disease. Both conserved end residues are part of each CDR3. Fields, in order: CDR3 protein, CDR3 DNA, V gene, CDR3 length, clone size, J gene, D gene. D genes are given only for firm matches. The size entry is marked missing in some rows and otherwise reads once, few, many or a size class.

CDR3: CASGGRQFHEQYF
DNA: TGTGCCAGCGGCGGTCGCCAATTCCACGAGCAGTACTTC
V: TRBV6-1
length: 13
size: -
J: TRBJ2-7
D: -

CDR3: CASSPTGGMNTEAFF
DNA: TGTGCCAGCAGCCCAACAGGGGGCATGAACACTGAAGCTTTCTTT
V: TRBV5-4
length: 15
size: once
J: TRBJ1-1
D: TRBD1

CDR3: CASRGRGGEQYF
DNA: TGTGCCAGTAGGGGGAGAGGCGGGGAGCAGTACTTC
V: TRBV19
length: 12
size: -
J: TRBJ2-7
D: -

CDR3: CASSPSGGSTDTQYF
DNA: TGTGCCAGCAGCCCGAGCGGGGGGTCCACAGATACGCAGTATTTT
V: TRBV5-4
length: 15
size: -
J: TRBJ2-3
D: TRBD2

CDR3: CASSPETDYEQYF
DNA: TGTGCCAGCAGCCCGGAGACAGATTACGAGCAGTACTTC
V: TRBV7-6
length: 13
size: -
J: TRBJ2-7
D: -

CDR3: CASSLEGAMYEQYF
DNA: TGTGCCAGCAGCTTGGAGGGGGCGATGTACGAGCAGTACTTC
V: TRBV7-2
length: 14
size: few
J: TRBJ2-7
D: -

CDR3: CASSFQLGGQPQHF
DNA: TGTGCCAGCAGTTTCCAACTAGGTGGTCAGCCCCAGCATTTT
V: TRBV27
length: 14
size: -
J: TRBJ1-5
D: -

CDR3: CAWSGASGGALKRNEQFF
DNA: TGTGCCTGGAGTGGGGCTAGCGGGGGGGCTCTTAAACGCAATGAGCAGTTCTTC
V: TRBV30
length: 18
size: -
J: TRBJ2-1
D: TRBD2

CDR3: CASSSAGTANQPQHF
DNA: TGTGCCAGCAGTTCAGCCGGGACAGCGAATCAGCCCCAGCATTTT
V: TRBV6-5
length: 15
size: -
J: TRBJ1-5
D: TRBD1

CDR3: CASSEQGSPIKENYGYTF
DNA: TGTGCCAGCAGTGAACAGGGGTCGCCTATTAAAGAGAACTATGGCTACACCTTC
V: TRBV2
length: 18
size: -
J: TRBJ1-2
D: -

CDR3: CASQGQAVTGELFF
DNA: TGTGCCAGTCAGGGACAGGCCGTCACCGGGGAGCTGTTTTTT
V: TRBV7-2
length: 14
size: -
J: TRBJ2-2
D: TRBD1

CDR3: CASSQGNRDTGELFF
DNA: TGCGCCAGCAGCCAAGGAAACAGGGACACCGGGGAGCTGTTTTTT
V: TRBV4-3
length: 15
size: -
J: TRBJ2-2
D: -

CDR3: CASSTGTVRSPLHF
DNA: TGTGCCAGCAGCACCGGGACAGTTCGTTCACCCCTCCACTTT
V: TRBV7-3
length: 14
size: -
J: TRBJ1-6
D: TRBD1

CDR3: CAAETSGGSGTQYF
DNA: TGTGCCGCGGAGACTAGCGGGGGTAGTGGTACGCAGTATTTT
V: TRBV6-1
length: 14
size: -
J: TRBJ2-3
D: TRBD2

CDR3: CASSQGEQGGSGANVLTF
DNA: TGCGCCAGCAGCCAAGGTGAACAGGGTGGGTCTGGGGCCAACGTCCTGACTTTC
V: TRBV4-3
length: 18
size: -
J: TRBJ2-6
D: -

CDR3: CASSREWTGGLYYGYTF
DNA: TGTGCCAGCAGCCGCGAATGGACAGGGGGATTATACTATGGCTACACCTTC
V: TRBV5-5
length: 17
size: -
J: TRBJ1-2
D: TRBD1

CDR3: CASSEPGLAGDHSYNEQFF
DNA: TGTGCCAGCAGCGAGCCGGGACTAGCGGGGGATCACTCCTACAATGAGCAGTTCTTC
V: TRBV7-2
length: 19
size: -
J: TRBJ2-1
D: TRBD2

CDR3: CASSASVGSGGAVDNEQFF
DNA: TGTGCCAGCAGCGCCTCGGTGGGAAGCGGGGGGGCCGTGGACAATGAGCAGTTCTTC
V: TRBV11-2
length: 19
size: -
J: TRBJ2-1
D: TRBD2

CDR3: CASSLRGETNTGELFF
DNA: TGTGCCAGCTCTCTTCGGGGGGAAACGAACACCGGGGAGCTGTTTTTT
V: TRBV18
length: 16
size: -
J: TRBJ2-2
D: TRBD2

CDR3: CASSQTGGTSRNTEAFF
DNA: TGCGCCAGCAGCCAGACAGGGGGCACCTCCAGAAACACTGAAGCTTTCTTT
V: TRBV5-1
length: 17
size: -
J: TRBJ1-1
D: TRBD1